The 7 T cell receptor beta chains listed next were all sequenced from one sample in a study of blood T cell repertoires in COVID-19 (dated by TCRdb to the early 2020s). The library relied on the immunoSEQ multiplex PCR assay. Not all clones reach the TCRdb copy of this immuneACCESS table, which keeps in-frame sequences only. Checked studies attribute under half of the gap to unresolved V genes and leave the rest unexplained. The sample table holds around 130,000 clones, of which about 85% were seen once. Of the sample, approximately 4% falls within the top ten clones. Sequences were obtained from peripheral blood. The receptor source for this set is a human donor in a cohort sampled during active COVID-19.

The genes are TRBV5-4 and TRBJ2-1; D gene ambiguous. Germline values: CDR1 SGHNT, CDR2 YYREEE (reference sequence). The V end was cut by 7 bases, the J end by 5 bases, with 13 bases between. The CDR3 is 13 amino acids. The CDR3 sequence: CASRIPGDNEQFF. In DNA, the CDR3 is TGTGCCAGCCGGATCCCGGGTGACAATGAGCAGTTCTTC.

The V and J genes are TRBV15 and TRBJ2-3; the match to TRBD2 covers 7 bases. The germline CDR1 and CDR2 sequences are LNHNV and YYDKDF (reference sequence). J was trimmed by 0 bases and V by 6 bases; bases with no gene match: 12. This CDR3 region has 17 residues. The CDR3 sequence: CATSRGAGISSTDTQYF. In DNA form, the CDR3 reads TGTGCCACCAGTCGTGGAGCGGGGATATCTAGCACAGATACGCAGTATTTT.

This chain uses TRBV28 with TRBJ2-2, with a tentative D call TRBD2 (5 bases). In germline, CDR1 is MDHEN, CDR2 SYDVKM. The CDR3 extends over 14 amino acids. Trimming removed 7 bases from V and 5 bases from J, with 14 bases in between. The DNA of the CDR3 is TGTGCCAGCACTAACGCCGGGGTTACCGGGGAGCTGTTTTTT. Translating gives CASTNAGVTGELFF.

The genes are TRBV14 and TRBJ2-5; D uncertain. CDR3 length equals 14 residues. Germline V gene data show CDR1 as SGHDN and CDR2 as FVKESK. Trimming removed 7 bases at V and 5 bases at J, with 17 bases between. The CDR3 DNA reads as TGTGCCAGCAACGCGAACTTCCAGCGCGAGACCCAGTACTTC. Its translation is CASNANFQRETQYF. The full variable domain, its missing parts supplied by reference TRBV14 and TRBJ2-5, is EAGVTQFPSHSVIEKGQTVTLRCDPISGHDNLYWYRRVMGKEIKFLLHFVKESKQDESGMPNNRFLAERTGGTYSTLKVQPAELEDSGVYFCASNANFQRETQYFGPGTRLLVL.

This clone was seen only once. The rearrangement links TRBV6-5 to TRBJ1-2; 7 nucleotides line up with TRBD1. The CDR3 length is 14 residues. Germline V CDR1 and CDR2: MNHEY, SVGAGI. V trimming: 7 bases; J trimming: 4 bases; junction bases outside the gene matches: 9. CDR3 sequence (DNA): TGTGCCAGCACCCATCAAAGGGGGCCCTATGGCTACACCTTC. It specifies CASTHQRGPYGYTF.

The V call is TRBV2, the J call TRBJ2-3; 7 nucleotides line up with TRBD2. J lost 1 base, V lost 6 bases, and 1 base had no gene match. CDR1 is SNHLY and CDR2 is FYNNEI in the germline V gene. The CDR3 runs 13 residues. CDR3 coding DNA: TGTGCCAGCAGGGCGGGGGGCACAGATACGCAGTATTTT. Its translation is CASRAGGTDTQYF.

The chain combines TRBV5-5 with TRBJ1-5; possible D gene TRBD1, 5 bases. Germline values: CDR1 SGHKS, CDR2 YYEKEE (reference sequence). Trimming pared 0 bases from V and 4 bases from J, leaving 11 bases between. The CDR3 loop spans 15 amino acids. As DNA, the CDR3 is TGTGCCAGCAGCTTGGCAGGGATTCGGAATCAGCCCCAGCATTTT. This codes for CASSLAGIRNQPQHF.